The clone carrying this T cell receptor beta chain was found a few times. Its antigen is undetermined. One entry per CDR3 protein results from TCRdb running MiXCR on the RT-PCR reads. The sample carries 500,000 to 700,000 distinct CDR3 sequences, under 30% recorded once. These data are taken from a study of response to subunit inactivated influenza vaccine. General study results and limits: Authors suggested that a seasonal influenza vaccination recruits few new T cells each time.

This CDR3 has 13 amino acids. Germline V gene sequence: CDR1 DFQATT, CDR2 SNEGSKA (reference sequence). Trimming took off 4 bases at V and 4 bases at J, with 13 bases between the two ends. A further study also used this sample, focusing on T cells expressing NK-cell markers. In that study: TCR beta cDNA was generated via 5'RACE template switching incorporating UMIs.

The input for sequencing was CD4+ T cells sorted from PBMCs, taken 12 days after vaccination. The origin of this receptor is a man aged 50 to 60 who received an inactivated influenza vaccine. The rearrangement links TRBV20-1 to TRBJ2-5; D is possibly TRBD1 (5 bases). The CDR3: CSAKRQGSETQYF. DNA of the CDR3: TGCAGTGCTAAGAGGCAGGGTTCAGAGACCCAGTACTTC.